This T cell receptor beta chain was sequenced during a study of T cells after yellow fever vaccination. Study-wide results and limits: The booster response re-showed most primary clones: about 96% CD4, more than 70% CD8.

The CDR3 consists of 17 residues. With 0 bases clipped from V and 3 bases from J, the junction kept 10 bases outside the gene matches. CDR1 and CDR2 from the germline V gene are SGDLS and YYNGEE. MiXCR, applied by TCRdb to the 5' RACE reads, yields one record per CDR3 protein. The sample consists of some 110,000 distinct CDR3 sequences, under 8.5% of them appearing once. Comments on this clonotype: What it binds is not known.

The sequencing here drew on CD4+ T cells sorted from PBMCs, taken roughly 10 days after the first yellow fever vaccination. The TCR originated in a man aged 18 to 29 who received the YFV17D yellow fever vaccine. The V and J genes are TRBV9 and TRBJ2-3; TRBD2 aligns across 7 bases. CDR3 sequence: CASSVAPRGMSTDTQYF. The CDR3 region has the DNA TGTGCCAGCAGCGTAGCTCCGCGGGGGATGTCTACAGATACGCAGTATTTT.